This TCR beta chain came from a study of blood T cells in healthy people across ages. Study-wide background: Per two T cells, template switching captured roughly one barcoded beta molecule. Study conclusions and caveats: Diversity estimates from one million T cells were considered underestimates.

The CDR3 sequence is 14 residues long. Germline loops: CDR1 DFQATT, CDR2 SNEGSKA (reference sequence). V lost 6 bases and J lost 7; bases outside the gene matches: 11. Each of the donors had approximately 10 milliliters of peripheral blood drawn into EDTA-treated Vacutainer tubes. Each sample gave at least 7 million isolated PBMCs. To note about this clonotype: The antigen is not known.

Sample-barcoded 5' priming and a J-beta primer mix drove a second PCR of about 6 to 12 cycles. One entry per CDR3 protein results from TCRdb running MiXCR on the 5' RACE reads. The table lists over a million distinct CDR3 sequences, less than 50% of them singletons. The sequenced sample was blood. This TCR came from a woman between 55 and 75 years old in good health. This chain connects TRBV20-1 to TRBJ2-3; 9 bases fit TRBD2. The CDR3 coding sequence is TGCAGTGCCGCCCGGCTAGCGGGAATAAATACGCAGTATTTT. It codes for CSAARLAGINTQYF.